The rows below give T cell receptor beta chains drawn from one sample of a study of identical twins. TCRdb processed the 5' RACE reads anew with MiXCR; each CDR3 protein has one entry. The sample gives about 460,000 distinct CDR3 sequences, about 14% of which show up once; about 0.54% is in the top ten. The data also belong to a second study, concerning yellow fever vaccine responses in identical twins.

The sequencing sample was made of CD4+ T cells sorted from blood. These TCRs come from a woman aged 18-29 years in good health. Each CDR3 is given with its conserved first and last residue. D genes are given only for firm matches. Expanded clones are given a class, and other clones once, few, many or no size at all.

clone size: many
J gene: TRBJ1-4
V gene: TRBV12-3/TRBV12-4
D gene: NA
CDR3 DNA: TGTGCCAGCAGTCCTGCGGGTATGACTAATGAAAAACTGTTTTTT
CDR3 protein: CASSPAGMTNEKLFF

clone size: NA
J gene: TRBJ1-5
V gene: TRBV28
D gene: NA
CDR3 DNA: TGTGCCAGCAGTACGGGGCGAATTAATCAGCCCCAGCATTTT
CDR3 protein: CASSTGRINQPQHF

clone size: few
J gene: TRBJ2-1
V gene: TRBV29-1
D gene: TRBD1
CDR3 DNA: TGCAGCGGGGCCGGGACAGGTCAGGTAGGGGAGCAGTTCTTC
CDR3 protein: CSGAGTGQVGEQFF

clone size: few
J gene: TRBJ2-3
V gene: TRBV24-1
D gene: NA
CDR3 DNA: TGTGCCACCAGTGACAAATCGGGACGCCTCAAGAAAGATACGCAGTATTTT
CDR3 protein: CATSDKSGRLKKDTQYF

clone size: NA
J gene: TRBJ2-7
V gene: TRBV5-1
D gene: NA
CDR3 DNA: TGCGCCAGCAGCTTGACGGGACATCCTCAGGACGAGCAGTACTTC
CDR3 protein: CASSLTGHPQDEQYF

clone size: NA
J gene: TRBJ2-7
V gene: TRBV5-6
D gene: NA
CDR3 DNA: TGTGCCAGCAGCCCTCTCTCGGCCAATCCTTACGAGCAGTACTTC
CDR3 protein: CASSPLSANPYEQYF

clone size: NA
J gene: TRBJ1-1
V gene: TRBV29-1
D gene: NA
CDR3 DNA: TGCAGCGTTGCGGGGTGGGGGGCTGAAGCTTTCTTT
CDR3 protein: CSVAGWGAEAFF

clone size: NA
J gene: TRBJ2-1
V gene: TRBV29-1
D gene: NA
CDR3 DNA: TGCAGCGTTGGCGATATACCCCTGGCCGCCCCGGGACGGGAAGGGGACCTGGACAATGAGCAGTTCTTC
CDR3 protein: CSVGDIPLAAPGREGDLDNEQFF

clone size: few
J gene: TRBJ2-5
V gene: TRBV7-2
D gene: NA
CDR3 DNA: TGTGCCAGCACCCCGAGAGGTGACCAAGAGACCCAGTACTTC
CDR3 protein: CASTPRGDQETQYF

clone size: few
J gene: TRBJ1-1
V gene: TRBV3-1
D gene: NA
CDR3 DNA: TGTGCCAGCAGCCAAGCCTCTCGGGGCGCTGAAGCTTTCTTT
CDR3 protein: CASSQASRGAEAFF

clone size: few
J gene: TRBJ2-1
V gene: TRBV11-2
D gene: NA
CDR3 DNA: TGTGCCAGCAGCTTATTCAGGGGCGCAGTACGGTTTTGGAATGAGCAGTTCTTC
CDR3 protein: CASSLFRGAVRFWNEQFF

clone size: NA
J gene: TRBJ2-3
V gene: TRBV5-1
D gene: NA
CDR3 DNA: TGCGCCAGCAGCTCCGGTCTTCCCCCAGATACGCAGTATTTT
CDR3 protein: CASSSGLPPDTQYF

clone size: NA
J gene: TRBJ2-2
V gene: TRBV18
D gene: NA
CDR3 DNA: TGTGCCAGCTCACCCGCCACCACGACAGTTGGGGAGCTGTTTTTT
CDR3 protein: CASSPATTTVGELFF

clone size: few
J gene: TRBJ2-5
V gene: TRBV3-1
D gene: NA
CDR3 DNA: TGTGCCAGCAGCCAGCCCGCGGAGACCCAGTACTTC
CDR3 protein: CASSQPAETQYF

clone size: few
J gene: TRBJ2-1
V gene: TRBV3-1
D gene: NA
CDR3 DNA: TGTGCCAGCAGCCAAATGTTCCAGGGGGGGGAGCAGTTCTTC
CDR3 protein: CASSQMFQGGEQFF

clone size: NA
J gene: TRBJ2-1
V gene: TRBV28
D gene: TRBD2
CDR3 DNA: TGTGCCAGCAGACTGGACCTTAGGACTAGCGGGGCCAATGAGCAGTTCTTC
CDR3 protein: CASRLDLRTSGANEQFF

clone size: few
J gene: TRBJ1-2
V gene: TRBV27
D gene: NA
CDR3 DNA: TGTGCCAGCAGTTTTAAGGGGTACTATGGCTACACCTTC
CDR3 protein: CASSFKGYYGYTF

clone size: NA
J gene: TRBJ2-7
V gene: TRBV12-3/TRBV12-4
D gene: TRBD1
CDR3 DNA: TGTGCCAGCAGTTTACGTGGGACAGGACAATACGAGCAGTACTTC
CDR3 protein: CASSLRGTGQYEQYF

clone size: NA
J gene: TRBJ2-1
V gene: TRBV28
D gene: TRBD2
CDR3 DNA: TGTGCCAGCAGCCTATCTCTCGGACTAGGGTTCGTCAATGAGCAGTTCTTC
CDR3 protein: CASSLSLGLGFVNEQFF

clone size: NA
J gene: TRBJ2-3
V gene: TRBV3-1
D gene: NA
CDR3 DNA: TGTGCCAGCAGCCAAGGTATAGGAACCACAGATACGCAGTATTTT
CDR3 protein: CASSQGIGTTDTQYF

clone size: NA
J gene: TRBJ1-6
V gene: TRBV7-9
D gene: TRBD1
CDR3 DNA: TGTGCCAGCAGCCCTCAGACAGGGGCGATCTCACCCCTCCACTTT
CDR3 protein: CASSPQTGAISPLHF

clone size: NA
J gene: TRBJ2-3
V gene: TRBV13
D gene: TRBD2
CDR3 DNA: TGTGCCAGCAGCTTCGAGCGGGGGGGCACAGATACGCAGTATTTT
CDR3 protein: CASSFERGGTDTQYF

clone size: many
J gene: TRBJ2-5
V gene: TRBV7-2
D gene: NA
CDR3 DNA: TGTGCCAGCAGCTTAGCGGGCCGCCTACAAGAGACCCAGTACTTC
CDR3 protein: CASSLAGRLQETQYF

clone size: NA
J gene: TRBJ2-7
V gene: TRBV6-5
D gene: TRBD2
CDR3 DNA: TGTGCCAGCAGTTACCGGAGAGTAGCGGGGCTGGACTCCTACGAGCAGTACTTC
CDR3 protein: CASSYRRVAGLDSYEQYF

clone size: NA
J gene: TRBJ1-1
V gene: TRBV28
D gene: NA
CDR3 DNA: TGTGCCAGCACGAACTTTTGGGGTACCGAAGCTTTCTTT
CDR3 protein: CASTNFWGTEAFF

clone size: few
J gene: TRBJ1-2
V gene: TRBV15
D gene: NA
CDR3 DNA: TGTGCCACCAGCAGAGCTTTGGAGGTGGACTATGGCTACACCTTC
CDR3 protein: CATSRALEVDYGYTF

clone size: NA
J gene: TRBJ2-6
V gene: TRBV2
D gene: NA
CDR3 DNA: TGTGCCAGCAGCCCGGAAAGGGGCCCTGGGGCCAACGTCCTGACTTTC
CDR3 protein: CASSPERGPGANVLTF

clone size: many
J gene: TRBJ2-7
V gene: TRBV28
D gene: TRBD1
CDR3 DNA: TGTGCCAGCAGTTTATGGACAGGGATCAACGAGCAGTACTTC
CDR3 protein: CASSLWTGINEQYF

clone size: NA
J gene: TRBJ1-1
V gene: TRBV2
D gene: TRBD1
CDR3 DNA: TGTGCCAGCAGGCCAAAACCAGGGGGCCGGACTGAAGCTTTCTTT
CDR3 protein: CASRPKPGGRTEAFF

clone size: NA
J gene: TRBJ2-4
V gene: TRBV2
D gene: NA
CDR3 DNA: TGTGCCAGCAGTGACGAGGCATTAGCCAAAAACATTCAGTACTTC
CDR3 protein: CASSDEALAKNIQYF

clone size: NA
J gene: TRBJ2-3
V gene: TRBV6-1
D gene: TRBD1
CDR3 DNA: TGTGCCAGCATATCCCGACAGGGGGCCACAGATACGCAGTATTTT
CDR3 protein: CASISRQGATDTQYF

clone size: few
J gene: TRBJ2-3
V gene: TRBV4-3
D gene: TRBD2
CDR3 DNA: TGCGCCAGCAGCCAAGACGCTAGCGGGATTGCAGATACGCAGTATTTT
CDR3 protein: CASSQDASGIADTQYF

clone size: few
J gene: TRBJ2-3
V gene: TRBV29-1
D gene: NA
CDR3 DNA: TGCAGCGTTGACGCAAAGCACACAGATACGCAGTATTTT
CDR3 protein: CSVDAKHTDTQYF

clone size: few
J gene: TRBJ2-4
V gene: TRBV4-3
D gene: TRBD1
CDR3 DNA: TGCGCCAGCAGCCAATCATCAGGACAGGGAACCAAAAACATTCAGTACTTC
CDR3 protein: CASSQSSGQGTKNIQYF

clone size: NA
J gene: TRBJ1-1
V gene: TRBV10-1
D gene: NA
CDR3 DNA: TGCGCCAGCAAAGGAGAGAACACTGAAGCTTTCTTT
CDR3 protein: CASKGENTEAFF

clone size: NA
J gene: TRBJ2-2
V gene: TRBV30
D gene: TRBD2
CDR3 DNA: TGTGCCTGGAGTGCCTTAGGGGCTAGCGGGGGGGCCTCTGGCACCGGGGAGCTGTTTTTT
CDR3 protein: CAWSALGASGGASGTGELFF

clone size: once
J gene: TRBJ2-1
V gene: TRBV5-6
D gene: NA
CDR3 DNA: TGTGCCAGCAGCTTGATTAGCGGCGACAATGAGCAGTTCTTC
CDR3 protein: CASSLISGDNEQFF

clone size: once
J gene: TRBJ2-1
V gene: TRBV11-3
D gene: TRBD2
CDR3 DNA: TGTGCCAGCAGCTTTTCGGGGGGGGCCAATGAGCAGTTCTTC
CDR3 protein: CASSFSGGANEQFF

clone size: few
J gene: TRBJ2-1
V gene: TRBV14
D gene: NA
CDR3 DNA: TGTGCCAGCAGCCAAGAACATTACAATGAGCAGTTCTTC
CDR3 protein: CASSQEHYNEQFF

clone size: many
J gene: TRBJ2-4
V gene: TRBV12-3/TRBV12-4
D gene: TRBD1
CDR3 DNA: TGTGCCAGCAGTCCGACCGGGACAGTAAACATTCAGTACTTC
CDR3 protein: CASSPTGTVNIQYF

clone size: NA
J gene: TRBJ2-1
V gene: TRBV7-3
D gene: NA
CDR3 DNA: TGTGCCAGCAGCTTTAATGGGCGTAGGGACAATGAGCAGTTCTTC
CDR3 protein: CASSFNGRRDNEQFF

clone size: NA
J gene: TRBJ2-2
V gene: TRBV12-3/TRBV12-4
D gene: NA
CDR3 DNA: TGTGCCAGCAGTCCTCATCGGGACTCGATGACCGGGGAGCTGTTTTTT
CDR3 protein: CASSPHRDSMTGELFF

clone size: NA
J gene: TRBJ2-5
V gene: TRBV7-9
D gene: NA
CDR3 DNA: TGTGCCAGCAGCCCCCCCGTGGCTCAAGAGACCCAGTACTTC
CDR3 protein: CASSPPVAQETQYF

clone size: NA
J gene: TRBJ2-4
V gene: TRBV20-1
D gene: NA
CDR3 DNA: TGCAGTGCCCAGAGTAGGCAAAGACTAGCCAAAAACATTCAGTACTTC
CDR3 protein: CSAQSRQRLAKNIQYF

clone size: NA
J gene: TRBJ2-1
V gene: TRBV11-3
D gene: NA
CDR3 DNA: TGTGCCAGCAGCTCTGTTTTGGCGGGAGAGCAGTTCTTC
CDR3 protein: CASSSVLAGEQFF

clone size: few
J gene: TRBJ1-1
V gene: TRBV15
D gene: NA
CDR3 DNA: TGTGCCACCAGCAGAGATAATGAGGGGCCCCAGGCTTTCTTT
CDR3 protein: CATSRDNEGPQAFF

clone size: NA
J gene: TRBJ2-1
V gene: TRBV18
D gene: TRBD1
CDR3 DNA: TGTGCCAGCCCACCTCGCCGGGACAGGGGGTGGGATGAGCAGTTCTTC
CDR3 protein: CASPPRRDRGWDEQFF

clone size: few
J gene: TRBJ2-7
V gene: TRBV6-2/TRBV6-3
D gene: NA
CDR3 DNA: TGTGCCAGCCGCGGCGGGTTAGCCGGCTGGATCGAGCAGTACTTC
CDR3 protein: CASRGGLAGWIEQYF

clone size: few
J gene: TRBJ1-3
V gene: TRBV5-1
D gene: NA
CDR3 DNA: TGCGCCAGCAGCCGATCAATACAGGGTGCTGGAAACACCATATATTTT
CDR3 protein: CASSRSIQGAGNTIYF

clone size: few
J gene: TRBJ2-1
V gene: TRBV7-2
D gene: TRBD2
CDR3 DNA: TGTGCCAGCAGCTTAGGCGGGGGGCTCTCCTACAATGAGCAGTTCTTC
CDR3 protein: CASSLGGGLSYNEQFF

clone size: many
J gene: TRBJ2-1
V gene: TRBV3-1
D gene: TRBD1
CDR3 DNA: TGTGCCAGCAGCCACCGACAGGGCTCCTACAATGAGCAGTTCTTC
CDR3 protein: CASSHRQGSYNEQFF

clone size: many
J gene: TRBJ1-6
V gene: TRBV29-1
D gene: NA
CDR3 DNA: TGCAGCGTTGAAGAGTCAGGGCCCGGGAATTCACCCCTCCACTTT
CDR3 protein: CSVEESGPGNSPLHF

clone size: few
J gene: TRBJ2-7
V gene: TRBV7-2
D gene: NA
CDR3 DNA: TGTGCCAGCAGCGAGTTCACGAAAGTCTCCGAGCAGTACTTC
CDR3 protein: CASSEFTKVSEQYF